One and the same sample provided the 18 T cell receptor beta chains below, sequenced in a study of OX40 agonist ivuxolimab in advanced cancers. The assay was immunoSEQ multiplex PCR, and TCRdb's table has in-frame clones only and misses some. Of 60,000 to 85,000 clones in the sample, 70% to 90% were seen once. Sample: CD4+ or CD8+ T cells sorted from blood, taken in a trial of the OX40 agonist ivuxolimab. Receptors originate from an adult with an advanced solid tumor such as melanoma, head and neck, liver or kidney cancer.

V usage is TRBV5-4 and J usage is TRBJ2-6; no clear D gene. With 3 bases removed from V and 0 bases from J, the gap between germline ends came to 13 bases. Germline CDR1 reads SGHNT; CDR2 reads YYREEE (reference sequence). This CDR3 has 17 amino acids. The DNA of the CDR3 is TGTGCCAGCAGCTCCCTCGGCAGGTCCTCTGGGGCCAACGTCCTGACTTTC. This encodes CASSSLGRSSGANVLTF. Full variable domain (missing parts from reference TRBV5-4 and TRBJ2-6): ETGVTQSPTHLIKTRGQQVTLRCSSQSGHNTVSWYQQALGQGPQFIFQYYREEENGRGNFPPRFSGLQFPNYSSELNVNALELDDSALYLCASSSLGRSSGANVLTFGAGSRLTVL.

This chain uses TRBV4-2 with TRBJ2-6, with 9 bases aligning to TRBD1. V dropped 4 bases and J dropped 0; count of bases not matched to a gene: 4. Germline CDR1 is LGHNA and CDR2 is YNFKEQ. The CDR3 covers 17 residues. The CDR3 spells CASSPGTGTSGANVLTF. CDR3 DNA sequence: TGTGCCAGCAGCCCCGGGACAGGGACCTCTGGGGCCAACGTCCTGACTTTC.

The chain is built from TRBV7-8 and TRBJ2-7, with 14 bases aligning to TRBD2. V was clipped by 6 bases and J by 4 bases; unmatched bases: 17. This CDR3 is built from 19 residues. Germline assignment: CDR1 SGHVS and CDR2 FQNEAQ. CDR3 amino acids: CASRRMTSGRADSIYEQYF. The CDR3 DNA sequence: TGTGCCAGCAGACGCATGACTAGCGGGAGGGCCGACTCCATTTACGAGCAGTACTTC.

The chain combines TRBV9 with TRBJ2-7; D may match TRBD1 or TRBD2 (6 bases each). With 2 bases removed from V and 0 bases from J, the gap between germline ends came to 12 bases. From germline, CDR1 is SGDLS and CDR2 YYNGEE. The CDR3 extends over 15 amino acids. CDR3 amino acids: CASSVGGTGSYEQYF. The CDR3 DNA reads as TGTGCCAGCAGCGTCGGGGGCACCGGCTCCTACGAGCAGTACTTC.

The rearrangement links TRBV9 to TRBJ1-4, with D perhaps TRBD1 (5 bases). V lost 0 bases and J lost 1, with 10 bases in between. CDR3 size: 16 residues. Germline V lookup: CDR1 SGDLS, CDR2 YYNGEE. The CDR3 DNA is TGTGCCAGCAGCGTAGATCGGGGCCTAACTAATGAAAAACTGTTTTTT. Protein: CASSVDRGLTNEKLFF. Complete variable domain (other parts from reference TRBV9 and TRBJ1-4): DSGVTQTPKHLITATGQRVTLRCSPRSGDLSVYWYQQSLDQGLQFLIQYYNGEERAKGNILERFSAQQFPDLHSELNLSSLELGDSALYFCASSVDRGLTNEKLFFGSGTQLSVL.

The CDR3 sequence: CASSLGGDAYQETQYF. The DNA for the CDR3 is TGTGCCAGCAGCTTAGGGGGGGACGCTTACCAAGAGACCCAGTACTTC. The V and J genes are TRBV7-7 and TRBJ2-5, with D possibly TRBD2 on 6 matching bases. In germline, CDR1 is SSHAT, CDR2 FNYEAQ (reference sequence). The V and J ends lost 1 base and 0 bases respectively, with 12 bases between them. The CDR3 sequence is 16 residues long.

The V call is TRBV28, the J call TRBJ2-1; D possibly matches TRBD1 or TRBD2 (5 bases each). Germline CDR1 reads MDHEN; CDR2 reads SYDVKM. Between the trimmed V and J ends, which lost 10 bases and 0 bases, there was a span of 10 bases. The CDR3 is 13 amino acids. Here the CDR3 DNA reads TGTGCCATAGGGGACCACTCCTACAATGAGCAGTTCTTC. Its translation: CAIGDHSYNEQFF.

The rearrangement links TRBV5-6 to TRBJ2-6, with D maybe TRBD2 (6 bases). Per the germline V gene, CDR1 is SGHDT and CDR2 is YYEEEE. V gave up 4 bases and J gave up 0 bases, with 11 bases separating them. The CDR3 has 16 residues. CDR3 residues: CASSLGLYSGANVLTF. CDR3 sequence (DNA): TGTGCCAGCAGCCTGGGACTGTACTCTGGGGCCAACGTCCTGACTTTC.

This clone was seen just once. The chain recombines TRBV7-2 with TRBJ2-1; no reliable D call. Germline CDR1 reads SGHTA; CDR2 reads FQGNSA. This CDR3 has 12 amino acids. The V and J ends lost 5 bases and 8 bases respectively, with 10 bases between them. The CDR3 loop is CASSQTGYEQFF. In DNA form, the CDR3 reads TGTGCCAGCAGCCAAACCGGGTATGAGCAGTTCTTC.

This rearrangement joins TRBV19 to TRBJ2-2; TRBD2 matches 8 bases. Germline trimming cut 2 bases from V and 9 bases from J; bases unmatched to any gene: 5. Germline loops: CDR1 LNHDA, CDR2 SQIVND (reference sequence). The CDR3 consists of 14 residues. CDR3 nucleotides: TGTGCCAGTAGTATAAGCGGGAGTGTGTGGGAGCTGTTTTTT. The encoded protein is CASSISGSVWELFF. Combining the CDR3 with reference TRBV19 and TRBJ2-2 gives the whole variable domain DGGITQSPKYLFRKEGQNVTLSCEQNLNHDAMYWYRQDPGQGLRLIYYSQIVNDFQKGDIAEGYSVSREKKESFPLTVTSAQKNPTAFYLCASSISGSVWELFFGEGSRLTVL.

The J gene is TRBJ2-5, the V gene TRBV18; no definite D call. V lost 3 bases to trimming and J lost 3 bases, with 2 bases between them. Germline V CDR1 and CDR2: KGHSH, LQKENI. CDR3 size: 11 residues. In nucleotides, the CDR3 is TGTGCCAGCTCACCGGAAGAGACCCAGTACTTC. This sequence encodes CASSPEETQYF.

The genes are TRBV5-1 and TRBJ1-4; D is ambiguous. The CDR3 consists of 14 residues. The ends were cut back, 5 bases at V and 4 bases at J, with 12 bases in the middle. Germline CDR1 SGHRS, CDR2 YFSETQ. CDR3 sequence: CASRVGSGNEKLFF. The CDR3 DNA follows: TGCGCCAGCAGAGTGGGCTCCGGTAATGAAAAACTGTTTTTT. The full variable domain, rest sourced from reference TRBV5-1 and TRBJ1-4, is KAGVTQTPRYLIKTRGQQVTLSCSPISGHRSVSWYQQTPGQGLQFLFEYFSETQRNKGNFPGRFSGRQFSNSRSEMNVSTLELGDSALYLCASRVGSGNEKLFFGSGTQLSVL.

This clone has only a few counts. The J gene is TRBJ1-1, the V gene TRBV5-1; D is possibly TRBD1 (6 bases). Per germline, CDR1 SGHRS and CDR2 YFSETQ. CDR3 length: 12 residues. V was cut by 2 bases and J by 10 bases, with 12 bases left in between. The chain's CDR3 is CASSFDDRRAFF. Written as DNA, the CDR3 is TGCGCCAGCAGCTTTGATGACAGGAGAGCTTTCTTT.

The chain joins TRBV28 to TRBJ1-4; 9 bases map to TRBD1. CDR1 is MDHEN and CDR2 is SYDVKM in the germline V gene. V trimming: 5 bases; J trimming: 3 bases; junction bases outside the gene matches: 4. The CDR3 runs to 15 residues. CDR3 residues: CASSLQGAANEKLFF. CDR3 DNA: TGTGCCAGCAGTCTACAGGGGGCCGCTAATGAAAAACTGTTTTTT.

V usage is TRBV6-1 and J usage is TRBJ2-2, with 9 bases matching TRBD1. Germline V gene lookup returns CDR1 MNHNS and CDR2 SASEGT. The CDR3 consists of 15 residues. J gave up 1 base and V 6 bases, and 3 bases lay outside the gene matches. CDR3 in DNA: TGTGCCAGCAGACCGGACAGGGGGAACACCGGGGAGCTGTTTTTT. It codes for CASRPDRGNTGELFF.

The chain recombines TRBV18 with TRBJ1-5, with 7 bases identical to TRBD1. V shed 5 bases and J 4 bases; nucleotides not matched to a gene: 2. The CDR3 runs to 13 residues. The germline gives CDR1 KGHSH, CDR2 LQKENI. The CDR3 DNA sequence: TGTGCCAGCTCAGGGACAGTTAATCAGCCCCAGCATTTT. The encoded protein is CASSGTVNQPQHF.

This clone was observed at least ten times. The chain combines TRBV29-1 with TRBJ2-7; maybe TRBD2 (7 bases). The germline V gene has CDR1 SQVTM and CDR2 ANQGSEA. This CDR3 region has 13 residues. V was shortened by 7 bases and J by 0 bases, with 13 bases between the two germline ends. In DNA, the CDR3 is TGCAGCGCGGAGGGGGGGTTCTCCTACGAGCAGTACTTC. Translated, it gives CSAEGGFSYEQYF.

CDR3 region: CASSVSTGDYTEAFF. CDR3 DNA sequence: TGTGCCAGCAGCGTAAGTACAGGAGACTACACTGAAGCTTTCTTT. The V and J genes are TRBV9 and TRBJ1-1, with a weak D call TRBD1 (5 bases). CDR3 length: 15 residues. The V gene's germline CDR1 is SGDLS and CDR2 YYNGEE. V was shortened by 1 base and J by 3 bases, with 13 bases between the two germline ends.